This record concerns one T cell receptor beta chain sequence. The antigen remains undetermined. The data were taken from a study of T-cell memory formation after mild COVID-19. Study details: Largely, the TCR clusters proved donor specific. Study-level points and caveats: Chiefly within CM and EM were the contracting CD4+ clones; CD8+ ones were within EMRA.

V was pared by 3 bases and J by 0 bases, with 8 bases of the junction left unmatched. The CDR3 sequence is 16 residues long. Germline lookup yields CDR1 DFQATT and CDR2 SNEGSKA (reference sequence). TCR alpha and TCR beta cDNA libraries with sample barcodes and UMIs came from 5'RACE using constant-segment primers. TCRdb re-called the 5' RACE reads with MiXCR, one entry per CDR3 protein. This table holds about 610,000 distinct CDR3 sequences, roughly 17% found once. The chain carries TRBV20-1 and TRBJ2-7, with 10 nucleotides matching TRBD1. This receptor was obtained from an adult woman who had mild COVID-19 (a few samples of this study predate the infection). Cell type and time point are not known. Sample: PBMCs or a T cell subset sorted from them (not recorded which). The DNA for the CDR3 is TGCAGTGCTAGTATCATCGGACAGGGGGTCTCCTACGAGCAGTACTTC. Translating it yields CSASIIGQGVSYEQYF.